The clone carrying this T cell receptor (beta chain) was observed many times. Antigen: not known. This specimen comes from a study of early T cells in non-severe SARS-CoV-2 infection. As for the study in general: Chains were not paired, and sequencing was done on bulk RNA from unsorted whole blood.

Germline-derived CDR1 and CDR2 are ENHRY and SYGVKD. The CDR3 runs 13 residues. V shed 8 bases and J shed 2 bases, with 13 bases lying between them. TCRdb re-called the 5' RACE reads through MiXCR, storing one row per CDR3 protein. The sample yields about 20,000 distinct CDR3 sequences, 3.6% seen once. Study-level points and caveats: VDJdb-based matching was biased toward anti-spike CD8 responses and missed private and CD4 specificities.

The rearrangement joins TRBV10-3 to TRBJ2-7; TRBD1 might be the D (6 bases). This receptor was identified in an adult who was a healthcare worker with PCR-confirmed SARS-CoV-2 infection or an uninfected control (not recorded which). The sequenced material came from whole blood. In DNA form, the CDR3 reads TGTGCCATCTTAAAGACAGGTACCTACGAGCAGTACTTC. It is translated as CAILKTGTYEQYF.